A single sample is the source of the 27 T cell receptor beta chains below, sequenced in a study of T cell responses to AZD1222 COVID-19 vaccine. The assay was immunoSEQ multiplex PCR, and TCRdb's table has in-frame clones only and misses some. The sample includes more than 85,000 clones, under 95% of them seen just once. The sequences come from peripheral blood, collected on day 0 of AZD1222 vaccination. These receptors all come from an adult in good health.

The V call is TRBV7-9, the J call TRBJ1-6, with 10 positions matching TRBD1. The CDR3 extends over 16 amino acids. Germline CDR1 and CDR2: SEHNR and FQNEAQ (reference sequence). Unmatched junction bases numbered 8, after V lost 5 bases and J lost 7 bases. Written as DNA, the CDR3 is TGTGCCAGCAGCGGGGACAGGGGCCCATGGAATTCACCCCTCCACTTT. Translation: CASSGDRGPWNSPLHF.

The chain has TRBV3-1 (or the pseudogene TRBV3-2) and TRBJ1-5; 7 nucleotides match TRBD1. The V gene's germline CDR1 is LGHDT and CDR2 YNNKEL (reference sequence). V was pared by 1 base and J by 2 bases, with 2 bases of the junction left unmatched. The CDR3 sequence is 15 residues long. CDR3: CASSQGQGGNQPQHF. The DNA of the CDR3 is TGTGCCAGCAGCCAAGGACAGGGAGGCAATCAGCCCCAGCATTTT.

Details on this clone: One end of the junction fails to match germline, which may point to a read error. V gene TRBV6-5 combines with J gene TRBJ1-5; 8 bases align to TRBD1. Germline-derived CDR1 and CDR2 are MNHEY and SVGAGI. The CDR3 runs 13 residues. CDR3 protein: CASSYSTRDRRYF. The CDR3 region has the DNA TGTGCCAGCAGTTACTCGACGAGGGACAGGAGATATTTT.

V gene TRBV14 combines with J gene TRBJ1-1, with D hard to call. CDR1 and CDR2 (germline): SGHDN, FVKESK. The CDR3 loop spans 13 amino acids. V dropped 4 bases and J dropped 0 bases, with 6 bases sitting between them. Here the CDR3 DNA reads TGTGCCAGCAGCCCGTCCATGAACACTGAAGCTTTCTTT. Its translation: CASSPSMNTEAFF.

The rearrangement uses TRBV6-4 and TRBJ1-2; D is unclear. V was clipped by 0 bases and J by 4 bases, with 6 bases between them. CDR1 and CDR2 (germline): MRHNA, SNTAGT. The CDR3 is 13 amino acids. The CDR3: CASSDSSGYGYTF. Here the CDR3 DNA reads TGTGCCAGCAGTGACTCATCGGGCTATGGCTACACCTTC.

V usage is TRBV10-1 and J usage is TRBJ2-3; TRBD2 agrees at 11 bases. In germline, CDR1 is WNHNN, CDR2 SYGVQD (reference sequence). The ends lost 2 bases at V and 2 bases at J; junction bases unmatched: 3. This CDR3 has 16 residues. The CDR3 loop is CASSEGGLAVTDTQYF. As DNA, the CDR3 is TGCGCCAGCAGTGAGGGGGGACTAGCGGTCACAGATACGCAGTATTTT.

CDR3 protein: CASSFQIAGGPGDEQFF. The CDR3 coding sequence is TGTGCCAGCAGTTTCCAAATAGCGGGGGGCCCTGGGGATGAGCAGTTCTTC. The chain joins TRBV27 to TRBJ2-1, with TRBD2 identical over 10 bases. This CDR3 spans 17 amino acids. Per the germline V gene, CDR1 is MNHEY and CDR2 is SMNVEV (reference sequence). J gave up 8 bases and V 3 bases, and 13 bases lay outside the gene matches.

This sequence joins TRBV21-1 and TRBJ2-7; no DNA check was done on the table's D call, TRBD2. TRBV21-1 is a documented pseudogene. The CDR3 is 15 residues long. The CDR3 sequence: CASSKSAGEEHEQYF. The CDR3 DNA follows: TGTGCCAGCAGCAAAAGTGCGGGGGAGGAGCACGAGCAGTACTTC.

This sequence joins TRBV2 and TRBJ2-5; unclear D gene. Germline lookup yields CDR1 SNHLY and CDR2 FYNNEI. The CDR3 totals 12 residues. Between the trimmed V and J ends, which lost 8 bases and 1 base, there was a span of 8 bases. The CDR3, as DNA: TGTGCCAGCCCCCGGGCCCAAGAGACCCAGTACTTC. It codes for CASPRAQETQYF.

This clone came up once. The rearrangement links TRBV5-1 to TRBJ2-2, with 8 bases aligning to TRBD1. The trim removed 4 bases at V and 4 bases at J, leaving 6 bases unmatched. The V gene's germline CDR1 is SGHRS and CDR2 YFSETQ. The CDR3 sequence is 15 residues long. The CDR3 region has the DNA TGCGCCAGCAGCAGGCGACAGGGGAGCACCGGGGAGCTGTTTTTT. Translating gives CASSRRQGSTGELFF.

The chain employs TRBV6-5 and TRBJ1-6; 9 nucleotides agree with TRBD1. The ends lost 8 bases at V and 4 bases at J; junction bases unmatched: 3. The germline V gene has CDR1 MNHEY and CDR2 SVGAGI. This CDR3 has 14 residues. CDR3 DNA: TGTGCCAGCGGGGACAGGGAATATAATTCACCCCTCCACTTT. Its translation: CASGDREYNSPLHF.

This sequence joins TRBV29-1 and TRBJ1-1, with D uncertain. The ends were cut back, 1 base at V and 10 bases at J, with 19 bases in the middle. Germline V gene sequence: CDR1 SQVTM, CDR2 ANQGSEA. The CDR3 spans 14 residues. The CDR3 spells CSVEVYGSSRGAFF. The CDR3 bases are TGCAGCGTTGAAGTCTATGGCAGCTCCCGAGGAGCTTTCTTT.

This clone was found once. The chain carries TRBV19 and TRBJ2-1, with 8 bases matching TRBD1. V dropped 4 bases and J dropped 1; count of bases not matched to a gene: 18. Germline V gene sequence: CDR1 LNHDA, CDR2 SQIVND (reference sequence). CDR3 length equals 20 residues. The CDR3 is CASSSKSTGAASQSYNEQFF. For the CDR3, the DNA is TGTGCCAGTAGTAGCAAATCGACAGGGGCCGCTTCCCAATCCTACAATGAGCAGTTCTTC.

The chain combines TRBV18 with TRBJ2-5; TRBD2 matches at 10 bases. The CDR3 extends over 13 amino acids. Trimming took 3 bases from V and 8 from J; bases not matched to a gene: 3. Per the germline V gene, CDR1 is KGHSH and CDR2 is LQKENI. The CDR3 loop is CASSPERGGTQYF. The CDR3 DNA sequence: TGTGCCAGCTCACCGGAGCGGGGGGGCACCCAGTACTTC.

This clone appeared once. V is TRBV30 and J is TRBJ2-1; D is uncertain. The length of the CDR3 is 13 residues. The germline gives CDR1 GTSNPN, CDR2 SVGIG (reference sequence). V dropped 2 bases and J dropped 8 bases, with 13 bases sitting between them. Written as DNA, the CDR3 is TGTGCCTGGAGTCTTGACATCAAGGATGAGCAGTTCTTC. It is translated as CAWSLDIKDEQFF.

This clone appeared once. The chain links TRBV28 to TRBJ1-5; 9 bases map to TRBD1. Germline V lookup: CDR1 MDHEN, CDR2 SYDVKM. This CDR3 is 14 amino acids long. V lost 9 bases to trimming and J lost 4 bases; unmatched junction nucleotides: 7. The CDR3 DNA reads TGTGCCAGTCTATCCGGGACAGGGAATCAGCCCCAGCATTTT. Translated, it gives CASLSGTGNQPQHF.

The V call is TRBV6-5, the J call TRBJ1-6; D remains ambiguous. The germline V gene has CDR1 MNHEY and CDR2 SVGAGI. Trimming pared 0 bases from V and 0 bases from J, leaving 6 bases between. The CDR3 sequence is 16 residues long. The CDR3 loop is CASSYSQSSYNSPLHF. The CDR3, as DNA: TGTGCCAGCAGTTACTCGCAGAGCTCCTATAATTCACCCCTCCACTTT.

The gene calls are TRBV30 and TRBJ1-6; TRBD1 aligns across 8 bases. V was pared by 1 base and J by 9 bases, with 2 bases of the junction left unmatched. CDR1 and CDR2 from the germline V gene are GTSNPN and SVGIG (reference sequence). The CDR3 length is 13 residues. The CDR3 coding sequence is TGTGCCTGGAGTGCGGACAGGGCTTCACCCCTCCACTTT. Its protein is CAWSADRASPLHF.

The chain couples TRBV12-3 or TRBV12-4 to TRBJ1-2; D not certain. CDR3 length: 11 residues. V was cut by 7 bases and J by 7 bases, with 10 bases left in between. The CDR3: CASTTRGGYTF. CDR3 DNA sequence: TGTGCCAGCACAACTCGGGGTGGCTACACCTTC.

In its sample, this clone was seen once. The chain carries TRBV7-6 and TRBJ2-7; D is perhaps TRBD1 (6 bases). The CDR3 is 13 residues long. V was cut by 4 bases and J by 3 bases, with 10 bases left in between. CDR1 and CDR2 from the germline V gene are SGHVS and FNYEAQ. The chain's CDR3 is CASSSGTFYEQYF. DNA of the CDR3: TGTGCCAGCAGCTCCGGGACATTCTACGAGCAGTACTTC.

The rearrangement uses TRBV3-1 (or the pseudogene TRBV3-2) and TRBJ1-6; a weak D match, TRBD1 (5 bases). The germline V gene encodes CDR1 LGHDT and CDR2 YNNKEL (reference sequence). V gave up 4 bases and J gave up 8 bases, with 9 bases separating them. This CDR3 spans 13 amino acids. In DNA form, the CDR3 reads TGTGCCAGCAGCCTCAAACAGGATTCACCCCTCCACTTT. It codes for CASSLKQDSPLHF.

The chain employs TRBV29-1 and TRBJ2-2, with TRBD2 matching over 14 bases. Germline CDR1 reads SQVTM; CDR2 reads ANQGSEA. V was pared by 7 bases and J by 9 bases, with 10 bases of the junction left unmatched. This CDR3 region has 15 residues. CDR3 bases: TGCAGCGCAGGACTAGCGGGGGGTATTGGCCGGGAGCTGTTTTTT. It codes for CSAGLAGGIGRELFF.

The chain uses TRBV30 and TRBJ2-7, with D perhaps TRBD2 (6 bases). The CDR3 sequence is 14 residues long. The germline CDR1 and CDR2 sequences are GTSNPN and SVGIG (reference sequence). V lost 2 bases to trimming and J lost 7 bases, with 18 bases between them. CDR3 sequence: CAWSLGAGTGEQYF. The CDR3 DNA is TGTGCCTGGAGTTTGGGCGCAGGGACTGGAGAGCAGTACTTC.

V gene TRBV5-4 combines with J gene TRBJ1-1; the match to TRBD1 covers 11 bases. The CDR3 length is 15 residues. V was pared by 3 bases and J by 5 bases, with 6 bases of the junction left unmatched. Germline CDR1 SGHNT, CDR2 YYREEE (reference sequence). In DNA form, the CDR3 reads TGTGCCAGCAGCTATCTGGACAGGGGGCGGACTGAAGCTTTCTTT. It translates to CASSYLDRGRTEAFF.

The CDR3 reads CASSLDAANYGYTF. CDR3 DNA sequence: TGCGCCAGCAGCTTGGATGCGGCTAACTATGGCTACACCTTC. V is TRBV5-1 and J is TRBJ1-2; D is unresolved. The ends were cut back, 0 bases at V and 0 bases at J, with 6 bases in the middle. Germline-derived CDR1 and CDR2 are SGHRS and YFSETQ. This CDR3 has 14 amino acids.

The chain joins TRBV11-1 to TRBJ2-3, with D uncertain. CDR3 length: 14 residues. Germline-derived CDR1 and CDR2 are SGHAT and FQDESV (reference sequence). Deletions cut 4 bases from V and 2 bases from J, with 10 bases between. CDR3 nucleotide sequence: TGTGCCAGCAGCTGGCGTGGCTCCACAGATACGCAGTATTTT. This sequence encodes CASSWRGSTDTQYF.

This chain uses TRBV27 with TRBJ1-6, with 7 nucleotides matching TRBD1. Per the germline V gene, CDR1 is MNHEY and CDR2 is SMNVEV (reference sequence). This CDR3 contains 16 residues. Unmatched junction bases numbered 4, after V lost 5 bases and J lost 0 bases. The CDR3 nucleotides are TGTGCCAGCAGTGGTGGGGACAGCTCCTATAATTCACCCCTCCACTTT. Its protein is CASSGGDSSYNSPLHF.